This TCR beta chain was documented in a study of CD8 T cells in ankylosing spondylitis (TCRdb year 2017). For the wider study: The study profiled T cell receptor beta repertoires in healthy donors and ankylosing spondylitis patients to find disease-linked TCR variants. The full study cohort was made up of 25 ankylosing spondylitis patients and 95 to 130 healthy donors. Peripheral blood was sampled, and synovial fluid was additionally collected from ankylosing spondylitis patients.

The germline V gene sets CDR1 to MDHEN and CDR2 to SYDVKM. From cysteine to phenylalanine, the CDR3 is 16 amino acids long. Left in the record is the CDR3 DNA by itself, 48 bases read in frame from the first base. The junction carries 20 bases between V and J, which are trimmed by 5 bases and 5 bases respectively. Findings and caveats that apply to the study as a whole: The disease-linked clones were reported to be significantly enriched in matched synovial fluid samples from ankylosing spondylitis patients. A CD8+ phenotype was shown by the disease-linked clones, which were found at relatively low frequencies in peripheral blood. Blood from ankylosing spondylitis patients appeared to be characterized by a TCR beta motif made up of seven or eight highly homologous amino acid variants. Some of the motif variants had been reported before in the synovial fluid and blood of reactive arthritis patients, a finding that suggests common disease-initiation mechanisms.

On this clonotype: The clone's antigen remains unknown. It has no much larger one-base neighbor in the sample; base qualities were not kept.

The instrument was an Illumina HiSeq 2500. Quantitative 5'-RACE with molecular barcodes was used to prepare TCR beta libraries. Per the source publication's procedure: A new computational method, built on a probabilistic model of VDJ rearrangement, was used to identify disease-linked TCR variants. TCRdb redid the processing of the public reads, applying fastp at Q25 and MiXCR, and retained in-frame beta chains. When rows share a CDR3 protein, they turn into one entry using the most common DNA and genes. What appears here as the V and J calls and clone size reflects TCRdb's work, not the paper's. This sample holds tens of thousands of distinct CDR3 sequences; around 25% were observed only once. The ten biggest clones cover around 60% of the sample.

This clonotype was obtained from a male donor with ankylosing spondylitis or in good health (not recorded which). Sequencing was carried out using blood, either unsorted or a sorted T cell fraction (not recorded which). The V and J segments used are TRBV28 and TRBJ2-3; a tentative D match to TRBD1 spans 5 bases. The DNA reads TGTGCCAGCAGTGACACTCTTCGACAGTACGGAGATACGCAGTATTTT. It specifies CASSDTLRQYGDTQYF. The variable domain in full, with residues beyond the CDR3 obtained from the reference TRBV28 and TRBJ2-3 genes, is DVKVTQSSRYLVKRTGEKVFLECVQDMDHENMFWYRQDPGLGLRLIYFSYDVKMKEKGDIPEGYSVSREKKERFSLILESASTNQTSMYLCASSDTLRQYGDTQYFGPGTRLTVL.